These T cell receptor beta chains were read from a single sample in a study of blood T cells in healthy people across ages. Each CDR3 protein is one row after TCRdb ran MiXCR on the 5' RACE reads. The sample consists of over 450,000 distinct CDR3 sequences, around 24% of them appearing once. In addition, the sample was reused for a study of T cells of mothers and their children.

Material for sequencing was blood. These TCRs come from a boy younger than 18 in good health. Both conserved end residues are part of each CDR3. D genes are given only for firm matches. Size values are once, few and many counts, or a class for expanded clones, and some rows have none.

>.|TRBJ2-5|TRBV5-1|TRBD2
TGCGCCAGCAGCTTGATGGGACTAGCTCTCCAAGAGACCCAGTACTTC
CASSLMGLALQETQYF
>.|TRBJ2-4|TRBV12-5|TRBD2
TGTGCTAGTGGTTTGGTGTTGGCGGGAGTAACCAAAAACATTCAGTACTTC
CASGLVLAGVTKNIQYF
>few|TRBJ2-1|TRBV7-2|.
TGTGCCAGCAGCTTAGAACTAGGAGTTCAGTTCTTC
CASSLELGVQFF
>few|TRBJ2-2|TRBV5-5|.
TGTGCCAGCAGCTTCCTGACAGGTCTCGTCGGGGAGCTGTTTTTT
CASSFLTGLVGELFF
>few|TRBJ1-2|TRBV7-9|TRBD1
TGTGCCAGCAGCCCCCGGACAGGGAGTAGCTATGGCTACACCTTC
CASSPRTGSSYGYTF
>few|TRBJ1-5|TRBV3-1|TRBD1
TGTGCCAGCAGCCAAGACTCCCCAGGGGGCCATCAGCCCCAGCATTTT
CASSQDSPGGHQPQHF
>.|TRBJ1-2|TRBV4-2|.
TGTGCCAGCAGCCAAGAACAGGGCGCAGCTAACTATGGCTACACCTTC
CASSQEQGAANYGYTF
>.|TRBJ1-4|TRBV3-1|TRBD1
TGTGCCAGCAGCCAAGAGGGGACAGGGGCGATTGCAACTAATGAAAAACTGTTTTTT
CASSQEGTGAIATNEKLFF
>few|TRBJ2-2|TRBV2|.
TGTGCCAGCAGTGAAAAGCGGGTGCTCGTCGCGAACACCGGGGAGCTGTTTTTT
CASSEKRVLVANTGELFF
>.|TRBJ2-7|TRBV7-9|.
TGTGCCAGCAGTCAACCAGACAGGCTCTCCTACGAGCAGTACTTC
CASSQPDRLSYEQYF
>few|TRBJ1-2|TRBV20-1|.
TGCAGTGCTAGAGATCACAACTATGGCTACACCTTC
CSARDHNYGYTF
>.|TRBJ2-5|TRBV12-3/TRBV12-4|.
TGTGCCAGCAGTTTAGACCGGGATCGAGAGACCCAGTACTTC
CASSLDRDRETQYF
>.|TRBJ1-2|TRBV29-1|.
TGCAGCGTTGAAGATCCGGAGGGGGGCGGTGGAGGCTACACCTTC
CSVEDPEGGGGGYTF
>.|TRBJ2-5|TRBV20-1|.
TGCAGTGCCAGGCTCCCCTCCCGGGGGAGAGGGAAGACCCAGTACTTC
CSARLPSRGRGKTQYF
>few|TRBJ2-1|TRBV19|.
TGTGCCAGTAGTGCCCTTCAGTACAATGAGCAGTTCTTC
CASSALQYNEQFF
>.|TRBJ2-7|TRBV12-3/TRBV12-4|.
TGTGCCAGCAGCCCCGATGAGTCCTACGAGCAGTACTTC
CASSPDESYEQYF
>.|TRBJ2-2|TRBV6-4|.
TGTGCCAGCAGTGAGGTCGACACCGGGGAGCTGTTTTTT
CASSEVDTGELFF
>few|TRBJ1-5|TRBV3-1|.
TGTGCCAGCAGCCAGTTGGGAGAGAGCAATCAGCCCCAGCATTTT
CASSQLGESNQPQHF
>.|TRBJ2-3|TRBV7-9|TRBD2
TGTGCCAGCAGCTTATCGGGGGGGCCTCCGTCAGATACGCAGTATTTT
CASSLSGGPPSDTQYF
>.|TRBJ2-2|TRBV9|.
TGTGCCAGCAGCCCAAGGGGCCCGAACACCGGGGAGCTGTTTTTT
CASSPRGPNTGELFF
>few|TRBJ1-5|TRBV28|.
TGTGCCAGCAGAAACGGGCCTCAGCCCCAGCATTTT
CASRNGPQPQHF
>.|TRBJ1-4|TRBV4-3|.
TGCGCCAGCAGCCTTAACGGAGGGGCAGGAGCAACTAATGAAAAACTGTTTTTT
CASSLNGGAGATNEKLFF
>.|TRBJ1-1|TRBV6-2/TRBV6-3|.
TGTGCCAGCAGTTACTCTAGGGGAAAGAACACTGAAGCTTTCTTT
CASSYSRGKNTEAFF
>few|TRBJ1-5|TRBV7-9|.
TGTGCCAGCAGCGAGGGGATCCGATGGGAGGACCAGCCCCAGCATTTT
CASSEGIRWEDQPQHF
>.|TRBJ2-7|TRBV4-1|.
TGCGCCAGCAGCCAAGAACTAGTTGGAAACGAGCAGTACTTC
CASSQELVGNEQYF
>once|TRBJ1-1|TRBV13|.
TGTGCCAGCAGCTTAGGCCAGGGCAACTATGAAGCTTTCTTT
CASSLGQGNYEAFF
>.|TRBJ1-3|TRBV7-2|.
TGTGCCAGCAGCCCCAAGGTCACCGGGGGGCAAGGAAACACCATATATTTT
CASSPKVTGGQGNTIYF
>few|TRBJ2-7|TRBV14|.
TGTGCCAGCAGCCAAGGCCTCTACGAGCAGTACTTC
CASSQGLYEQYF
>few|TRBJ2-4|TRBV6-1|TRBD2
TGTGCCAGCATCCAGCGGGGGGGCCTGGCCAAAAACATTCAGTACTTC
CASIQRGGLAKNIQYF
>.|TRBJ2-1|TRBV20-1|.
TGCAGTGCTAGAGGCGATCAGGAGTTCAAGCAGTTCTTC
CSARGDQEFKQFF
>.|TRBJ1-1|TRBV21-1|.
TGTGCCAGCAGTCATCGGCCCCCTGAAGCTTTCTTT
CASSHRPPEAFF